The 21 T cell receptor beta chains below all came from one sample that was sequenced in a study of cytomegalovirus exposure and HLA in healthy donors. PCR primers comprised 60 Vbeta and 13 Jbeta primers. Clones were read by immunoSEQ multiplex PCR, and TCRdb kept only the in-frame ones, dropping some. The sample has about 160,000 clones; over 70% are singletons. The sample taken for sequencing was PBMCs. The origin of the receptors is a man in his forties or fifties in good health and CMV-seropositive.

V gene TRBV18 combines with J gene TRBJ1-5; 11 bases line up with TRBD1. The CDR3 length is 16 residues. Per germline, CDR1 KGHSH and CDR2 LQKENI. J was trimmed by 4 bases and V by 2 bases; bases with no gene match: 4. The CDR3 coding sequence is TGTGCCAGCTCACCAAGAGGGACAGGGGGGAATCAGCCCCAGCATTTT. Its protein product is CASSPRGTGGNQPQHF.

This sequence joins TRBV27 and TRBJ2-7, with TRBD2 matching 8 bases. From germline, CDR1 is MNHEY and CDR2 SMNVEV (reference sequence). This CDR3 is 14 amino acids long. With V trimmed by 7 bases and J by 7 bases, 12 bases remained unmatched. CDR3 protein: CASTSRLAPAEQYF. CDR3 nucleotide sequence: TGTGCCAGCACCTCGAGACTAGCGCCTGCAGAGCAGTACTTC.

The CDR3 here is CASSLAWTVGGELFF. The CDR3 coding sequence is TGTGCCAGCAGCTTAGCTTGGACAGTTGGCGGGGAGCTGTTTTTT. The chain is built from TRBV13 and TRBJ2-2; D is possibly TRBD1 (6 bases). V was trimmed by 1 base and J by 7 bases, leaving 13 bases between them. CDR1 and CDR2 (germline): PRHDT, FYEKMQ (reference sequence). This CDR3 has 15 amino acids.

The chain is built from TRBV5-1 and TRBJ2-1; 7 bases match TRBD1. V shed 2 bases and J 8 bases; nucleotides not matched to a gene: 10. This CDR3 spans 15 amino acids. Germline lookup yields CDR1 SGHRS and CDR2 YFSETQ. CDR3: CASSFLTGLSDEQFF. As DNA, the CDR3 is TGCGCCAGCAGCTTCCTGACAGGGCTTTCAGATGAGCAGTTCTTC.

This chain uses TRBV28 with TRBJ2-3; D might be TRBD2 (5 bases). The CDR3 consists of 16 residues. Between the trimmed V and J ends, which lost 3 bases and 0 bases, there was a span of 13 bases. Germline loops: CDR1 MDHEN, CDR2 SYDVKM. The CDR3, as DNA: TGTGCCAGCAGTTTTCCGGGGTATGGTAGCACAGATACGCAGTATTTT. It translates to CASSFPGYGSTDTQYF. Full variable domain (missing parts from reference TRBV28 and TRBJ2-3): DVKVTQSSRYLVKRTGEKVFLECVQDMDHENMFWYRQDPGLGLRLIYFSYDVKMKEKGDIPEGYSVSREKKERFSLILESASTNQTSMYLCASSFPGYGSTDTQYFGPGTRLTVL.

The chain joins TRBV29-1 to TRBJ2-2, with a weak D call TRBD1 (6 bases). Trimming shortened V by 4 bases and J by 2 bases, and 14 bases separated the two germline ends. In germline, CDR1 is SQVTM, CDR2 ANQGSEA. CDR3 length: 15 residues. The CDR3 loop is CSVANREINTGELFF. The CDR3 region has the DNA TGCAGCGTTGCTAACAGGGAGATCAACACCGGGGAGCTGTTTTTT.

The J gene is TRBJ1-6, the V gene TRBV5-1; the D gene is possibly TRBD1 (6 bases). CDR1 is SGHRS, CDR2 YFSETQ, per germline. V lost 0 bases and J lost 0, with 13 bases in between. The CDR3 covers 18 residues. The CDR3 sequence: CASSLEGVVNSYNSPLHF. As DNA, the CDR3 is TGCGCCAGCAGCTTGGAGGGGGTTGTAAACTCCTATAATTCACCCCTCCACTTT.

The CDR3 DNA sequence: TGCGCCAGCAGGAGGGAGGCGCATACGCAGTATTTT. Translated: CASRREAHTQYF. The V gene is TRBV5-1, the J gene TRBJ2-3; possible D gene TRBD2, 6 bases. CDR1 is SGHRS, CDR2 YFSETQ, per germline. V was cut by 5 bases and J by 7 bases, with 11 bases left in between. The CDR3 totals 12 residues.

This chain uses TRBV28 with TRBJ2-7; 12 bases are shared with TRBD2. CDR1 MDHEN and CDR2 SYDVKM come from the germline V gene. Germline trimming cut 5 bases from V and 5 bases from J; bases unmatched to any gene: 7. This CDR3 is built from 15 residues. The CDR3 sequence: CASSLRLAGADEQYF. CDR3 sequence (DNA): TGTGCCAGCAGTCTACGACTAGCGGGAGCAGACGAGCAGTACTTC.

This rearrangement joins TRBV5-1 to TRBJ2-3; D is undetermined. Germline values: CDR1 SGHRS, CDR2 YFSETQ. Trimming pared 0 bases from V and 2 bases from J, leaving 7 bases between. The CDR3 extends over 14 amino acids. The CDR3 DNA is TGCGCCAGCAGCTTGGAGACATTCACAGATACGCAGTATTTT. It translates to CASSLETFTDTQYF.

The chain joins TRBV5-1 to TRBJ2-4; 12 bases map to TRBD2. With 4 bases clipped from V and 3 bases from J, the junction kept 14 bases outside the gene matches. Per the germline V gene, CDR1 is SGHRS and CDR2 is YFSETQ. This CDR3 is built from 19 residues. CDR3: CASSVPVEGLAGLKNIQYF. CDR3 coding DNA: TGCGCCAGCAGCGTCCCAGTCGAGGGACTAGCGGGCCTCAAAAACATTCAGTACTTC.

The V gene is TRBV5-1, the J gene TRBJ1-3, with TRBD1 identical over 7 bases. Germline CDR1 and CDR2: SGHRS and YFSETQ. J gave up 3 bases and V 0 bases, and 6 bases lay outside the gene matches. The CDR3 has 16 residues. Here the CDR3 reads CASSLAGQELGNTIYF. In DNA form, the CDR3 reads TGCGCCAGCAGCTTGGCAGGACAGGAACTTGGAAACACCATATATTTT. Based on the CDR3 plus reference TRBV5-1 and TRBJ1-3, the full variable domain is KAGVTQTPRYLIKTRGQQVTLSCSPISGHRSVSWYQQTPGQGLQFLFEYFSETQRNKGNFPGRFSGRQFSNSRSEMNVSTLELGDSALYLCASSLAGQELGNTIYFGEGSWLTVV.

The chain is built from TRBV6-1 and TRBJ2-1; 9 bases line up with TRBD1. Germline lookup yields CDR1 MNHNS and CDR2 SASEGT. V lost 2 bases, J lost 0 bases, and 5 bases stayed unmatched. CDR3 length: 17 amino acids. The CDR3 region has the DNA TGTGCCAGCAGTGAAAGGACAGGGGCGCTCTCCTACAATGAGCAGTTCTTC. Its translation is CASSERTGALSYNEQFF.

The chain uses TRBV11-2 and TRBJ2-7, with 8 bases that match TRBD2. CDR3 size: 14 residues. The trim removed 3 bases at V and 4 bases at J, leaving 5 bases unmatched. The germline V gene has CDR1 SGHAT and CDR2 FQNNGV. The CDR3: CASSFAGGWYEQYF. In DNA, the CDR3 is TGTGCCAGCAGCTTTGCGGGGGGCTGGTACGAGCAGTACTTC. Based on the CDR3 plus reference TRBV11-2 and TRBJ2-7, the full variable domain is EAGVAQSPRYKIIEKRQSVAFWCNPISGHATLYWYQQILGQGPKLLIQFQNNGVVDDSQLPKDRFSAERLKGVDSTLKIQPAKLEDSAVYLCASSFAGGWYEQYFGPGTRLTVT.

The chain is built from TRBV4-1 and TRBJ1-2; 7 bases are shared with TRBD1. In germline, CDR1 is MGHRA, CDR2 YSYEKL. The CDR3 is 14 amino acids. Losses at the gene ends were 4 bases for V and 5 bases for J; bases not matched to a gene: 7. The chain's CDR3 is CASSPHDRVYGYTF. The CDR3 nucleotides are TGCGCCAGCAGCCCCCACGACAGGGTGTATGGCTACACCTTC.

The J gene is TRBJ1-4, the V gene TRBV9; D remains ambiguous. Germline assignment: CDR1 SGDLS and CDR2 YYNGEE. CDR3 length equals 15 residues. With 3 bases removed from V and 0 bases from J, the gap between germline ends came to 9 bases. The CDR3 region has the DNA TGTGCCAGCAGCGAAAGCGGTGCAACTAATGAAAAACTGTTTTTT. It yields the protein CASSESGATNEKLFF.

This chain uses TRBV5-1 with TRBJ2-5, with D hard to call. CDR1 is SGHRS, CDR2 YFSETQ, per germline. The CDR3 sequence is 13 residues long. V was shortened by 6 bases and J by 2 bases, with 11 bases between the two germline ends. CDR3 in amino acids: CASTPFGQETQYF. In nucleotides, the CDR3 is TGCGCCAGCACCCCCTTCGGGCAAGAGACCCAGTACTTC.

The J gene is TRBJ1-1, the V gene TRBV7-9, with D tentatively TRBD1 (5 bases). Germline V gene data show CDR1 as SEHNR and CDR2 as FQNEAQ (reference sequence). The CDR3 is made up of 16 amino acids. V dropped 5 bases and J dropped 0 bases, with 16 bases sitting between them. DNA for the CDR3: TGTGCCAGCAGCCCATATGGGGAGGGGATGAACACTGAAGCTTTCTTT. The encoded protein is CASSPYGEGMNTEAFF.

The V gene is TRBV4-1, the J gene TRBJ2-2; possibly TRBD1 for D (8 bases). CDR3 length: 15 residues. The V gene lost 2 bases and the J gene lost 5 bases, with 12 bases spanning the gap. Germline-derived CDR1 and CDR2 are MGHRA and YSYEKL. CDR3 nucleotides: TGCGCCAGCAGCCAACACAGGGGGGGGACCGGGGAGCTGTTTTTT. Translated: CASSQHRGGTGELFF.

This rearrangement joins TRBV28 to TRBJ1-6; no reliable D call. The germline CDR1 and CDR2 sequences are MDHEN and SYDVKM. CDR3 length: 16 residues. Trimming took off 6 bases at V and 7 bases at J, with 19 bases between the two ends. This CDR3 reads CASRVTGGVKNSPLHF. The DNA of the CDR3 is TGTGCCAGCAGGGTTACCGGCGGGGTAAAGAATTCACCCCTCCACTTT.

The DNA for the CDR3 is TGTGCCAGCAGCGACTCCTTTGGGGCTGACTATGGCTACACCTTC. Its protein product is CASSDSFGADYGYTF. The chain is built from TRBV9 and TRBJ1-2; tentative D call: TRBD1 (5 bases). The germline gives CDR1 SGDLS, CDR2 YYNGEE. The V end lost 3 bases, the J end lost 3 bases, and 15 bases lay between the germline ends. CDR3 length: 15 amino acids.